What follows are 28 T cell receptor beta chains derived from one specimen sequenced in a study of OX40 agonist ivuxolimab in advanced cancers. Generated by immunoSEQ multiplex PCR, the TCRdb table keeps only in-frame clones and is missing some. The data hold tens of thousands of clones, with under 90% observed a single time. This material consisted of CD4+ or CD8+ T cells sorted from blood, taken in a trial of the OX40 agonist ivuxolimab. The receptors originated from an adult with an advanced solid tumor such as melanoma, head and neck, liver or kidney cancer.

This clone turned up a few times. The chain is built from TRBV6-5 and TRBJ1-2; 7 positions match TRBD1. This CDR3 contains 15 residues. Trimming cost V 0 bases and J 6 bases; bases outside gene matches: 7. Per germline, CDR1 MNHEY and CDR2 SVGAGI. The CDR3 nucleotides are TGTGCCAGCAGTTACTCGAGAGGGGGCGCGGATGGCTACACCTTC. Its protein is CASSYSRGGADGYTF.

This chain uses TRBV9 with TRBJ2-1; 9 positions match TRBD2. V dropped 5 bases and J dropped 0; count of bases not matched to a gene: 6. The germline V gene has CDR1 SGDLS and CDR2 YYNGEE. This CDR3 comprises 16 residues. CDR3 residues: CASRSSGGSSYNEQFF. Here the CDR3 DNA reads TGTGCCAGCAGGTCCAGCGGGGGGAGCTCCTACAATGAGCAGTTCTTC. Full variable domain (outside the CDR3, taken from reference TRBV9 and TRBJ2-1): DSGVTQTPKHLITATGQRVTLRCSPRSGDLSVYWYQQSLDQGLQFLIQYYNGEERAKGNILERFSAQQFPDLHSELNLSSLELGDSALYFCASRSSGGSSYNEQFFGPGTRLTVL.

The genes are TRBV6-4 and TRBJ2-3; D uncertain. The germline V gene encodes CDR1 MRHNA and CDR2 SNTAGT. The V and J ends lost 5 bases and 0 bases respectively, with 15 bases between them. There are 16 residues in the CDR3. DNA for the CDR3: TGTGCCAGCAGTCCCAGGTTGGAGCCTAGCACAGATACGCAGTATTTT. It yields the protein CASSPRLEPSTDTQYF.

This rearrangement joins TRBV19 to TRBJ1-1, with a weak D call TRBD1 (6 bases). The germline CDR1 and CDR2 sequences are LNHDA and SQIVND (reference sequence). The CDR3 is made up of 13 amino acids. With 6 bases removed from V and 1 base from J, the gap between germline ends came to 9 bases. For the CDR3, the DNA is TGTGCCAGTAGCTCGGGACAGAACACTGAAGCTTTCTTT. This gives the protein CASSSGQNTEAFF.

The J gene is TRBJ1-1, the V gene TRBV10-3; D perhaps matches TRBD1 (5 bases). The CDR3 has 14 residues. V was trimmed by 6 bases and J by 3 bases, leaving 14 bases between them. CDR1 ENHRY and CDR2 SYGVKD come from the germline V gene. CDR3 sequence: CAISPGTEHTEAFF. DNA for the CDR3: TGTGCCATCAGCCCCGGGACGGAGCACACTGAAGCTTTCTTT.

The V and J genes are TRBV23-1 and TRBJ1-5; D is unresolved. TRBV23-1 counts as an open reading frame of uncertain function. The CDR3 contains 12 residues. Trimming left V 6 bases short and J 5 bases short, with 8 bases between. The DNA for the CDR3 is TGCGCCAGCAGCCGTCCGTATCAGCCCCAGCATTTT. Its protein is CASSRPYQPQHF.

This chain uses TRBV28 with TRBJ1-5; D is unclear. The germline V gene encodes CDR1 MDHEN and CDR2 SYDVKM. The CDR3 sequence is 10 residues long. V was trimmed by 8 bases and J by 7 bases, leaving 6 bases between them. For the CDR3, the DNA is TGTGCCAGCGGTGGGCAGCCCCAGCATTTT. It yields the protein CASGGQPQHF.

The J gene is TRBJ1-2, the V gene TRBV7-3, with D possibly matching TRBD1 (5 bases). The CDR3 is 13 amino acids. Trimming shortened V by 6 bases and J by 4 bases, and 12 bases separated the two germline ends. Germline CDR1 is SGHTA and CDR2 is FQGTGA. For the CDR3, the DNA is TGTGCCAGCAGTTATACCGGGACCTATGGCTACACCTTC. Translated: CASSYTGTYGYTF.

The genes are TRBV5-1 and TRBJ2-1; the match to TRBD1 covers 8 bases. Trimming at V came to 3 bases and at J to 2 bases, leaving 4 bases not matched to a gene. The CDR3 is made up of 15 amino acids. Germline V gene sequence: CDR1 SGHRS, CDR2 YFSETQ. CDR3 amino acids: CASSSTGAAYNEQFF. Written as DNA, the CDR3 is TGCGCCAGCAGCTCGACAGGGGCCGCCTACAATGAGCAGTTCTTC.

V usage is TRBV25-1 and J usage is TRBJ1-2, with D tentatively TRBD1 (6 bases). Germline CDR1 and CDR2: MGHDK and SYGVNS. The CDR3 extends over 14 amino acids. Trimming took off 6 bases at V and 8 bases at J, with 19 bases between the two ends. This CDR3 is CASSDPGRRGGYTF. Written as DNA, the CDR3 is TGTGCCAGCAGCGATCCGGGCCGCAGGGGAGGCTACACCTTC.

This rearrangement joins TRBV6-6 to TRBJ1-1; no reliable D call. The CDR3 has 13 residues. Germline CDR1 and CDR2: MNHNY and SVGAGI (reference sequence). The V end lost 5 bases, the J end lost 7 bases, and 14 bases lay between the germline ends. The DNA for the CDR3 is TGTGCCAGCAGTCCCGGCGCAGCTATTGAAGCTTTCTTT. Translating it yields CASSPGAAIEAFF.

The chain employs TRBV7-2 and TRBJ2-3; D gene unclear. Germline CDR1 and CDR2: SGHTA and FQGNSA. V was pared by 2 bases and J by 4 bases, with 7 bases between. The CDR3 length is 13 residues. The DNA for the CDR3 is TGTGCCAGCAGCTTAAGGAATGCAGATACGCAGTATTTT. Its translation: CASSLRNADTQYF. Drawing the rest from reference TRBV7-2 and TRBJ2-3, the complete variable domain is GAGVSQSPSNKVTEKGKDVELRCDPISGHTALYWYRQSLGQGLEFLIYFQGNSAPDKSGLPSDRFSAERTGGSVSTLTIQRTQQEDSAVYLCASSLRNADTQYFGPGTRLTVL.

The J gene is TRBJ1-5, the V gene TRBV5-8; D remains ambiguous. CDR1 SGHTS and CDR2 YDEGEE come from the germline V gene. CDR3 size: 14 residues. V lost 6 bases to trimming and J lost 7 bases, with 17 bases between them. The CDR3 reads CASTRTGPKQPQHF. In DNA form, the CDR3 reads TGTGCCAGCACCAGGACGGGCCCCAAACAGCCCCAGCATTTT. Full variable domain (rest looked up from reference TRBV5-8 and TRBJ1-5): EAGVTQSPTHLIKTRGQQATLRCSPISGHTSVYWYQQALGLGLQFLLWYDEGEERNRGNFPPRFSGRQFPNYSSELNVNALELEDSALYLCASTRTGPKQPQHFGDGTRLSIL.

This chain uses TRBV15 with TRBJ1-1, with TRBD1 identical over 9 bases. The CDR3 totals 13 residues. V lost 0 bases to trimming and J lost 10 bases; unmatched junction nucleotides: 3. Germline CDR1 is LNHNV and CDR2 is YYDKDF (reference sequence). The CDR3 reads CATSRDQTGGAFF. The DNA for the CDR3 is TGTGCCACCAGCAGAGATCAGACAGGGGGAGCTTTCTTT.

This chain uses TRBV27 with TRBJ2-5; 8 bases agree with TRBD1. There are 16 residues in the CDR3. Trimming took 4 bases from V and 5 from J; bases not matched to a gene: 12. CDR1 and CDR2 from the germline V gene are MNHEY and SMNVEV (reference sequence). In nucleotides, the CDR3 is TGTGCCAGCAGTTCAATTTCAGGGGGCGAATGGGAGACCCAGTACTTC. Translated, it gives CASSSISGGEWETQYF.

CDR3 residues: CASSLLRSNTEAFF. Written as DNA, the CDR3 is TGTGCCAGCAGCTTGCTACGGTCGAACACTGAAGCTTTCTTT. The genes are TRBV5-5 and TRBJ1-1; D unresolved. Germline lookup yields CDR1 SGHKS and CDR2 YYEKEE (reference sequence). This CDR3 region has 14 residues. Trimming removed 1 base from V and 1 base from J, with 8 bases in between.

This chain joins TRBV15 and TRBJ2-1, with 14 bases matching TRBD2. The CDR3 is 18 amino acids. With V trimmed by 0 bases and J by 5 bases, 6 bases remained unmatched. Germline CDR1 LNHNV, CDR2 YYDKDF (reference sequence). DNA for the CDR3: TGTGCCACCAGCAGAGATGTGGGGACTAGCGGGAGAGACAATGAGCAGTTCTTC. Translation gives CATSRDVGTSGRDNEQFF.

V is TRBV5-1 and J is TRBJ2-1, with D maybe TRBD2 (5 bases). CDR1 SGHRS and CDR2 YFSETQ come from the germline V gene. Deletions cut 6 bases from V and 7 bases from J, with 20 bases between. This CDR3 region has 15 residues. CDR3 sequence reads: CASKTGEPLQNEQFF. Written as DNA, the CDR3 is TGCGCCAGCAAAACCGGGGAGCCCTTACAGAATGAGCAGTTCTTC.

This clone was observed a handful of times. CDR3 coding DNA: TGTGCCAGCAGCTTACCTGGAGCTGGAAACACCATATATTTT. Protein sequence: CASSLPGAGNTIYF. The chain combines TRBV11-2 with TRBJ1-3; no definite D call. Germline CDR1 is SGHAT and CDR2 is FQNNGV. There are 14 residues in the CDR3. Trimming removed 2 bases at V and 2 bases at J, with 7 bases between.

This clone was counted only a few times. This chain uses TRBV27 with TRBJ1-1; D perhaps matches TRBD1 (5 bases). Germline V gives CDR1 MNHEY, CDR2 SMNVEV (reference sequence). V shed 2 bases and J shed 1 base, with 14 bases lying between them. The CDR3 runs 16 residues. The CDR3 reads CASSLRAGPTNTEAFF. CDR3 in DNA: TGTGCCAGCAGTTTACGGGCAGGGCCCACGAACACTGAAGCTTTCTTT.

The V gene is TRBV27, the J gene TRBJ1-2, with D perhaps TRBD1 (5 bases). The V and J ends lost 6 bases and 4 bases respectively, with 15 bases between them. CDR3 size: 14 residues. CDR1 is MNHEY and CDR2 is SMNVEV in the germline V gene (reference sequence). The CDR3 loop reads CASRPSGHVYGYTF. The CDR3 nucleotides are TGTGCCAGCAGGCCGTCAGGGCATGTCTATGGCTACACCTTC.

The chain links TRBV28 to TRBJ1-3; D remains ambiguous. V lost 6 bases and J lost 4, with 7 bases in between. The CDR3 consists of 12 residues. CDR1 and CDR2 (germline): MDHEN, SYDVKM. This chain's CDR3 is CASSSGGNTIYF. The CDR3 region has the DNA TGTGCCAGCAGCTCCGGGGGAAACACCATATATTTT.

V gene TRBV28 combines with J gene TRBJ1-1; no definite D call. V was shortened by 2 bases and J by 1 base, with 5 bases between the two germline ends. Germline lookup yields CDR1 MDHEN and CDR2 SYDVKM. The CDR3 loop spans 13 amino acids. The CDR3: CASSLTRNTEAFF. The CDR3, as DNA: TGTGCCAGCAGTTTAACGCGGAACACTGAAGCTTTCTTT.

The chain uses TRBV5-5 and TRBJ2-7; the D gene is possibly TRBD1 (5 bases). The CDR3 covers 13 residues. Germline values: CDR1 SGHKS, CDR2 YYEKEE (reference sequence). V lost 5 bases, J lost 2 bases, and 11 bases lay in between. The CDR3 sequence is CASRPDTTYEQYF. DNA of the CDR3: TGTGCCAGCAGGCCGGACACGACCTACGAGCAGTACTTC.

The chain links TRBV2 to TRBJ1-2; D perhaps matches TRBD1 (6 bases). V shed 0 bases and J shed 0 bases, with 14 bases lying between them. CDR1 SNHLY and CDR2 FYNNEI come from the germline V gene. The CDR3 is 17 amino acids. Written as DNA, the CDR3 is TGTGCCAGCAGTGAAGCGCGCTCGAGGGGGACTAACTATGGCTACACCTTC. This translates into CASSEARSRGTNYGYTF.

The chain couples TRBV5-1 to TRBJ2-7; TRBD1 matches 10 bases. The ends lost 4 bases at V and 6 bases at J; junction bases unmatched: 7. Germline V lookup: CDR1 SGHRS, CDR2 YFSETQ. The CDR3 totals 14 residues. The CDR3 sequence is CASSPRGTGVEQYF. CDR3 DNA sequence: TGCGCCAGCAGCCCCCGGGGGACAGGGGTCGAGCAGTACTTC.

V usage is TRBV4-1 and J usage is TRBJ1-2; perhaps TRBD1 as D (5 bases). Trimming pared 0 bases from V and 4 bases from J, leaving 12 bases between. The CDR3 runs to 15 residues. Germline lookup yields CDR1 MGHRA and CDR2 YSYEKL. The CDR3 region is CASSQDSRGFYGYTF. CDR3 nucleotides: TGCGCCAGCAGCCAAGATTCGCGGGGGTTCTATGGCTACACCTTC.

The J gene is TRBJ2-1, the V gene TRBV2, with no clear D. The V gene's germline CDR1 is SNHLY and CDR2 FYNNEI. Trimming stripped 7 bases from V and 5 bases from J, with 9 bases between. This CDR3 spans 12 amino acids. In DNA form, the CDR3 reads TGTGCCAGCAAGACGGCGGACAATGAGCAGTTCTTC. Residues: CASKTADNEQFF.